This T cell receptor (beta chain) was sequenced in a study of blood T cell repertoires in COVID-19. Across the whole study: Sites across the United States, Italy and Spain contributed samples from acute and convalescent COVID-19. The analysed material was cDNA or gDNA that came from T cells, B-cell-depleted T cells, or PBMCs.

V dropped 0 bases and J dropped 1 base, with 7 bases sitting between them. Per germline, CDR1 SNHLY and CDR2 FYNNEI. The CDR3 covers 15 residues. In the authors' workflow: Cell counts per sample came from amplifying reference gene primers. Method: immunoSEQ multiplex PCR; TCRdb's copy keeps in-frame clones and lacks some. The DNA was the basis for D and trimming; V, J and clone size are from that table. The sample shows around 170,000 clones, around 72% of them seen only once. The rearrangement uses TRBV2 and TRBJ1-5; D is uncertain. This receptor was obtained from a woman aged 80 or over with acute or convalescent COVID-19. The sequenced material came from peripheral blood. CDR3 sequence reads: CASSEARASNQPQHF. CDR3 nucleotides: TGTGCCAGCAGTGAAGCCCGAGCAAGCAATCAGCCCCAGCATTTT.